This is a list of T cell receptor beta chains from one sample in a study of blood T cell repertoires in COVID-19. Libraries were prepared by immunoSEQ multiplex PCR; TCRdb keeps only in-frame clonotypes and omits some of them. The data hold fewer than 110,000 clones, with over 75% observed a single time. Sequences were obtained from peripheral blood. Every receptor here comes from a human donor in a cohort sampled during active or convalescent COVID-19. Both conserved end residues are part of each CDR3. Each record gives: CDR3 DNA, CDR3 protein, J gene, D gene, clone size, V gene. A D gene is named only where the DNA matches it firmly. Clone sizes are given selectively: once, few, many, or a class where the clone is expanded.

TGTGCCAGCGCGGCAGGGGGTAGTCAGCCCCAGCATTTT,CASAAGGSQPQHF,TRBJ1-5,TRBD1,few,TRBV12-3/TRBV12-4
TGTGCCAGCAGTGAGGACAGGGGATACAATGAGCAGTTCTTC,CASSEDRGYNEQFF,TRBJ2-1,TRBD1,.,TRBV2
TGTGCCAGCAGTGGGGGCGACAGGGGGTATTCTGTTGGCTACACCTTC,CASSGGDRGYSVGYTF,TRBJ1-2,TRBD1,.,TRBV2
TGTGCCAGCAGTCAACACCGGGACAGTGGGGCTTTCTTT,CASSQHRDSGAFF,TRBJ1-1,TRBD1,once,TRBV6-5
TGTGCCAGCAGTTACTCTCCGGGTGTAGGAAAACTGTTTTTT,CASSYSPGVGKLFF,TRBJ1-4,.,.,TRBV6-5
TGTGCCACCAGTGATTTCGGACTAGCGAAATACAATGAGCAGTTCTTC,CATSDFGLAKYNEQFF,TRBJ2-1,TRBD2,.,TRBV24-1
TGCAGCGTTTTATTATTCACTAACACTGAAGCTTTCTTT,CSVLLFTNTEAFF,TRBJ1-1,.,.,TRBV29-1
TGTGCCAGCAGCTTAATCTCGGGGTTAACGAGCGAAAAACTGTTTTTT,CASSLISGLTSEKLFF,TRBJ1-4,.,.,TRBV7-9
TGTGCCAGCAGTGAAATTGAGGGACAGGTTAACAATGAGCAGTTCTTC,CASSEIEGQVNNEQFF,TRBJ2-1,TRBD1,.,TRBV6-1
TGCGCCAGCTCCGGACAGGGCTACATGAACACTGAAGCTTTCTTT,CASSGQGYMNTEAFF,TRBJ1-1,TRBD1,.,TRBV5-1
TGTGCCAGCAGCCCTGGGGGAGGAGGGTTGGAGGAAAAACTGTTTTTT,CASSPGGGGLEEKLFF,TRBJ1-4,.,.,TRBV13
TGTGCCAGCAGACGGAAAATCGCCAGGGTTTCCTATGGCTACACCTTC,CASRRKIARVSYGYTF,TRBJ1-2,.,.,TRBV28
TGTGCCAGCAGTGAATCCAGGGAACAGCCCCAGCATTTT,CASSESREQPQHF,TRBJ1-5,.,.,TRBV2